A single sample is the source of the 22 T cell receptor beta chains below, sequenced in a study of T cells in Graves' hyperthyroidism and ophthalmopathy. Template material for amplifying TCR beta CDR3 regions consisted of RNA transcripts. First-round RT-PCR of the TCR CDR3 relied on the HTBI primer set. TCRdb re-called the multiplex PCR reads through MiXCR, storing one row per CDR3 protein. In the table there are more than 650,000 distinct CDR3 sequences, around 13% of which are singletons. Sequenced: blood. Receptors were obtained from a young woman with Graves' hyperthyroidism.

This clonotype was seen repeatedly, ten times or more. The chain is built from TRBV28 and TRBJ1-6; 7 nucleotides line up with TRBD1. The CDR3 extends over 18 amino acids. The germline gives CDR1 MDHEN, CDR2 SYDVKM. Trimming removed 5 bases from V and 11 bases from J; junction bases left unmatched: 21. The CDR3 loop reads CASSRWPGGKKIKAPLHF. For the CDR3, the DNA is TGTGCCAGCAGTAGGTGGCCAGGGGGGAAAAAAATTAAGGCACCCCTCCACTTT.

This clonotype was recorded many times. The V gene is TRBV18, the J gene TRBJ2-7, with TRBD1 matching over 10 bases. Looked up from germline, CDR1 is KGHSH and CDR2 is LQKENI. The CDR3 totals 14 residues. V lost 6 bases and J lost 5; bases outside the gene matches: 7. The CDR3 DNA reads as TGTGCCAGCTCCCTCGACAGGGGGCCCCACGAGCAGTACTTC. Translating it yields CASSLDRGPHEQYF.

Details on this clonotype: The conserved phenylalanine or tryptophan is not found at the CDR3 terminus, so this likely reflects a read error. V gene TRBV12-3 or TRBV12-4 combines with J gene TRBJ2-6; D is uncertain. Trimming left V 6 bases short and J 4 bases short, with 16 bases between. CDR3 length: 16 amino acids. In DNA form, the CDR3 reads TGTGCCAGCAGCCTCAATCGGCTGGGGGGGGCCAACGTCCTGACTCTC. Its protein is CASSLNRLGGANVLTL.

This clonotype was detected ten times or more. The chain recombines TRBV20-1 with TRBJ2-7, with unresolved D. The CDR3 extends over 14 amino acids. The germline CDR1 and CDR2 sequences are DFQATT and SNEGSKA (reference sequence). V lost 6 bases, J lost 0 bases, and 15 bases lay in between. As DNA, the CDR3 is TGCAGTGCCCTTTCGCCCGGCAGCTCCTACGAGCAGTACTTC. Encoded protein: CSALSPGSSYEQYF.

This clonotype showed up many times. The chain joins TRBV12-3 or TRBV12-4 to TRBJ2-1; no clear D. CDR3 length: 16 amino acids. V lost 5 bases to trimming and J lost 3 bases, with 17 bases between them. CDR3 region: CASSDVTAPHYNEQFF. CDR3 DNA: TGTGCCAGCAGTGACGTGACGGCCCCCCACTACAATGAGCAGTTCTTC.

This clonotype came up a few times. V gene TRBV25-1 combines with J gene TRBJ1-4; maybe TRBD1 (6 bases). Germline assignment: CDR1 MGHDK and CDR2 SYGVNS. Trimming left V 7 bases short and J 7 bases short, with 13 bases between. The CDR3 totals 13 residues. The CDR3: CASKGGRSEKLFF. CDR3 nucleotides: TGTGCCAGCAAGGGGGGGCGTTCTGAAAAACTGTTTTTT.

In this sample, this clonotype turned up many times. This chain joins TRBV28 and TRBJ2-7; D tentatively reads TRBD1 or TRBD2 (5 bases each). CDR1 and CDR2 from the germline V gene are MDHEN and SYDVKM. The CDR3 totals 14 residues. With 5 bases removed from V and 2 bases from J, the gap between germline ends came to 13 bases. The CDR3 is CASSAWDRPYEQYF. The CDR3 DNA is TGTGCCAGCAGTGCCTGGGACCGCCCCTACGAGCAGTACTTC.

This clonotype has a count of ten or more. This sequence joins TRBV18 and TRBJ1-6; D uncertain. V lost 3 bases and J lost 9, with 12 bases in between. This CDR3 region has 14 residues. Per germline, CDR1 KGHSH and CDR2 LQKENI. CDR3 amino acids: CASSPPGMVSPLHF. The CDR3 DNA sequence: TGTGCCAGCTCACCGCCCGGGATGGTTTCACCCCTCCACTTT.

This clonotype was picked up many times. V gene TRBV20-1 combines with J gene TRBJ2-7; 12 bases match TRBD2. In germline, CDR1 is DFQATT, CDR2 SNEGSKA (reference sequence). The trim removed 2 bases at V and 1 base at J, leaving 0 bases unmatched. This CDR3 region has 14 residues. CDR3 region: CSARLAGGSYEQYF. The DNA for the CDR3 is TGCAGTGCTAGACTAGCGGGAGGGTCCTACGAGCAGTACTTC.

This clonotype was detected ten times or more. The rearrangement links TRBV18 to TRBJ1-1; tentatively, D is TRBD1 (6 bases). V was shortened by 9 bases and J by 7 bases, with 15 bases between the two germline ends. The CDR3 spans 12 residues. Germline V CDR1 and CDR2: KGHSH, LQKENI. CDR3 region: CASSTGTNEAFF. CDR3 DNA: TGTGCCAGTTCCACAGGGACGAATGAAGCTTTCTTT.

This clonotype has ten or more counts. The rearrangement joins TRBV6-2 or TRBV6-3 to TRBJ1-1; 8 bases are shared with TRBD1. Trimming removed 2 bases from V and 4 bases from J; junction bases left unmatched: 9. Germline V CDR1 and CDR2: MNHEY, SVGEGT. The CDR3 totals 16 residues. The CDR3 DNA is TGTGCCAGCAGTTACGGCCCCAGGGGGCGCGTCACTGAAGCTTTCTTT. Residues: CASSYGPRGRVTEAFF.

This clonotype was counted many times. The gene calls are TRBV29-1 and TRBJ1-1; a possible D gene is TRBD1 (6 bases). The CDR3 loop spans 12 amino acids. CDR1 is SQVTM and CDR2 is ANQGSEA in the germline V gene. The V gene lost 5 bases and the J gene lost 1 base, with 8 bases spanning the gap. The CDR3 spells CSVTTGNTEAFF. CDR3 coding DNA: TGCAGCGTTACGACAGGGAACACTGAAGCTTTCTTT.

The V gene is TRBV7-9, the J gene TRBJ1-6, with D tentatively TRBD1 (5 bases). V lost 1 base and J lost 7, with 11 bases in between. Looked up from germline, CDR1 is SEHNR and CDR2 is FQNEAQ (reference sequence). This CDR3 has 15 amino acids. For the CDR3, the DNA is TGTGCCAGCAGCTTAGGGGACCCAGGGAATTCACCCCTCCACTTT. The encoded protein is CASSLGDPGNSPLHF.

This clonotype was found a few times. The gene calls are TRBV7-9 and TRBJ2-7; D is unresolved. The CDR3 is 15 residues long. Per germline, CDR1 SEHNR and CDR2 FQNEAQ (reference sequence). V was shortened by 2 bases and J by 0 bases, with 11 bases between the two germline ends. CDR3 sequence: CASSLTSIRSYEQYF. CDR3 DNA: TGTGCCAGCAGCTTAACCTCCATCCGCTCCTACGAGCAGTACTTC.

This clonotype was observed a few times. V gene TRBV5-6 combines with J gene TRBJ1-6; D not certain. The V gene lost 4 bases and the J gene lost 13 bases, with 21 bases spanning the gap. The germline CDR1 and CDR2 sequences are SGHDT and YYEEEE. The CDR3 consists of 15 residues. The CDR3 DNA reads as TGTGCCAGCAGCCCCGGGAGGGTCTTGGTCTTCCCCCTCCACTTT. It yields the protein CASSPGRVLVFPLHF. The whole variable domain, filled in from reference TRBV5-6 and TRBJ1-6, reads DAGVTQSPTHLIKTRGQQVTLRCSPKSGHDTVSWYQQALGQGPQFIFQYYEEEERQRGNFPDRFSGHQFPNYSSELNVNALLLGDSALYLCASSPGRVLVFPLHFGNGTRLTVT.

This clonotype was counted a few times. The chain uses TRBV24-1 and TRBJ2-7; TRBD1 aligns across 8 bases. Germline V gives CDR1 KGHDR, CDR2 SFDVKD. J was trimmed by 1 base and V by 3 bases; bases with no gene match: 4. The CDR3 loop spans 15 amino acids. The CDR3: CATSDPGQESYEQYF. Here the CDR3 DNA reads TGTGCCACCAGTGATCCGGGACAGGAGTCCTACGAGCAGTACTTC.

This clonotype was picked up a small number of times. The V gene is TRBV6-2 or TRBV6-3, the J gene TRBJ2-1, with D possibly being TRBD2 (6 bases). CDR1 is MNHEY, CDR2 SVGEGT, per germline. There are 12 residues in the CDR3. V lost 5 bases and J 6 bases, leaving 8 bases between the germline ends. The CDR3 nucleotides are TGTGCCAGCAGTCGGGACTTCAATGAGCAGTTCTTC. Translating it yields CASSRDFNEQFF.

This clonotype has ten or more counts. This sequence joins TRBV30 and TRBJ1-5; D not resolved. This CDR3 spans 15 amino acids. Germline V gives CDR1 GTSNPN, CDR2 SVGIG (reference sequence). V was trimmed by 3 bases and J by 0 bases, leaving 12 bases between them. The CDR3 reads CAWSPEPFSNQPQHF. CDR3 bases: TGTGCCTGGAGCCCCGAACCTTTTAGCAATCAGCCCCAGCATTTT.

The chain combines TRBV27 with TRBJ2-4; D might be TRBD2 (5 bases). Germline V gene lookup returns CDR1 MNHEY and CDR2 SMNVEV (reference sequence). This CDR3 region has 15 residues. Between the trimmed V and J ends, which lost 8 bases and 7 bases, there was a span of 21 bases. CDR3 nucleotide sequence: TGTGCCAGCGCCTTGCTCCCTGTGGAGGCGAACATTCAGTACTTC. This sequence encodes CASALLPVEANIQYF.

The count of this clonotype is one. The chain combines TRBV7-9 with TRBJ1-5; D not resolved. The CDR3 totals 13 residues. Germline loops: CDR1 SEHNR, CDR2 FQNEAQ (reference sequence). V was pared by 5 bases and J by 7 bases, with 12 bases between. The CDR3 is CASSGEAGQPQHF. As DNA, the CDR3 is TGTGCCAGCAGCGGCGAAGCGGGACAGCCCCAGCATTTT. Variable domain in full (rest from reference TRBV7-9 and TRBJ1-5): DTGVSQNPRHKITKRGQNVTFRCDPISEHNRLYWYRQTLGQGPEFLTYFQNEAQLEKSRLLSDRFSAERPKGSFSTLEIQRTEQGDSAMYLCASSGEAGQPQHFGDGTRLSIL.

This clonotype has ten or more counts. The CDR3 DNA is TGTGCCAGCAGTTTGAGGTTCGCTCGGGCTTATAGCAATCAGCCCCAGCATTTT. Its protein is CASSLRFARAYSNQPQHF. The chain combines TRBV28 with TRBJ1-5; no clear D. Germline CDR1 reads MDHEN; CDR2 reads SYDVKM. V was trimmed by 3 bases and J by 0 bases, leaving 18 bases between them. The CDR3 loop spans 18 amino acids.

The table lists this clonotype with many counts. The genes are TRBV2 and TRBJ1-2; maybe TRBD1 (6 bases). Per the germline V gene, CDR1 is SNHLY and CDR2 is FYNNEI. The V end lost 4 bases, the J end lost 3 bases, and 9 bases lay between the germline ends. The CDR3 has 13 residues. For the CDR3, the DNA is TGTGCCAGCAGTGCGGGACAAGACTATGGCTACACCTTC. Translation: CASSAGQDYGYTF.